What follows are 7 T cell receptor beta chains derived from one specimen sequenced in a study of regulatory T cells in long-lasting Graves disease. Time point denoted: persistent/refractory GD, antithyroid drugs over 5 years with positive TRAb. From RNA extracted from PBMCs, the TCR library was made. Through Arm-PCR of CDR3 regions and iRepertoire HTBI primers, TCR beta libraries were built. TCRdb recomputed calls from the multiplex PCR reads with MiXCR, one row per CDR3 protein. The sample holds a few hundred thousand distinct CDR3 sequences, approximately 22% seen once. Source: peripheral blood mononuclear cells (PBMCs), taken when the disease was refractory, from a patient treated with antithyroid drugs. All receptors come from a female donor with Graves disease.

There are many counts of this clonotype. The CDR3 loop reads CASSLRTGEGETQYF. CDR3 bases: TGTGCCAGCAGCCTGAGGACGGGAGAAGGAGAGACCCAGTACTTC. The rearrangement joins TRBV7-9 to TRBJ2-5; the D gene is possibly TRBD2 (6 bases). Germline V gene data show CDR1 as SEHNR and CDR2 as FQNEAQ (reference sequence). Trimming removed 5 bases at V and 4 bases at J, with 17 bases between. The CDR3 length is 15 residues.

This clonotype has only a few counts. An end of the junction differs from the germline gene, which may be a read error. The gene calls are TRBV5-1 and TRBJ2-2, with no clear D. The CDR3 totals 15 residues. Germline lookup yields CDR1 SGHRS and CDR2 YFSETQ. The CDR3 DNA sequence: TGTGCCAGCAGCTTGGCCCTCAGGCGCGGCGGGGAGCTGTTTTTT. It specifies CASSLALRRGGELFF.

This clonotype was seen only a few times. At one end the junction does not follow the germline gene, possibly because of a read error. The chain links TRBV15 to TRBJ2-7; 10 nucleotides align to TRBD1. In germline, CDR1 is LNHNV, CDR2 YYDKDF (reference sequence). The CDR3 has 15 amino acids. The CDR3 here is CATSGERTGGNEQYF. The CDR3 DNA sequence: TGTGCCACCAGCGGAGAAAGGACAGGGGGAAACGAGCAGTACTTC. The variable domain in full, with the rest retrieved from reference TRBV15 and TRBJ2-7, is DAMVIQNPRYQVTQFGKPVTLSCSQTLNHNVMYWYQQKSSQAPKLLFHYYDKDFNNEADTPDNFQSRRPNTSFCFLDIRSPGLGDTAMYLCATSGERTGGNEQYFGPGTRLTVT.

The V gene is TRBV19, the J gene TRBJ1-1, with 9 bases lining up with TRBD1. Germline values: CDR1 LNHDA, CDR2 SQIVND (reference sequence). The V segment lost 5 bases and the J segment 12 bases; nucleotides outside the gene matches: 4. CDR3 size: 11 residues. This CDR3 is CASSPGTGPFF. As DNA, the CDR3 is TGTGCCAGTAGTCCCGGGACAGGGCCTTTCTTT.

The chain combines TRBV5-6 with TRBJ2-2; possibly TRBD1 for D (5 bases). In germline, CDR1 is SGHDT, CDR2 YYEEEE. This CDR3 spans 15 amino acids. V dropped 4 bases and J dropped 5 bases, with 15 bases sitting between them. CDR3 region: CASSAPDRETGELFF. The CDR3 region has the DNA TGTGCCAGCAGCGCACCCGACAGAGAGACCGGGGAGCTGTTTTTT. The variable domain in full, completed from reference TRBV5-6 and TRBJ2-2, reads DAGVTQSPTHLIKTRGQQVTLRCSPKSGHDTVSWYQQALGQGPQFIFQYYEEEERQRGNFPDRFSGHQFPNYSSELNVNALLLGDSALYLCASSAPDRETGELFFGEGSRLTVL.

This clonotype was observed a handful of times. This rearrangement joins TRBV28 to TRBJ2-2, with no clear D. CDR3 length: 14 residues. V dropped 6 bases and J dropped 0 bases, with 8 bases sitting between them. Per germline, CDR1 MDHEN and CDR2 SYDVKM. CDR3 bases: TGTGCCAGCAGAAATATCGCGAACACCGGGGAGCTGTTTTTT. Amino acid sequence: CASRNIANTGELFF.

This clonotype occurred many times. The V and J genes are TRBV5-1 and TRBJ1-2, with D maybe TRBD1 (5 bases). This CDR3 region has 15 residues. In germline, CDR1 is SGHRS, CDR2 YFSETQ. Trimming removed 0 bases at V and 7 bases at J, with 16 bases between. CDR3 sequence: CASSLVGNPRGGYTF. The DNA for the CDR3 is TGCGCCAGCAGCTTGGTCGGCAATCCGAGGGGTGGCTACACCTTC. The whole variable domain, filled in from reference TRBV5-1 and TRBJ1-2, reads KAGVTQTPRYLIKTRGQQVTLSCSPISGHRSVSWYQQTPGQGLQFLFEYFSETQRNKGNFPGRFSGRQFSNSRSEMNVSTLELGDSALYLCASSLVGNPRGGYTFGSGTRLTVV.